This TCR beta chain is drawn from a study of blood T cell repertoires in COVID-19. Sequencing was performed with immunoSEQ multiplex PCR; in TCRdb, only in-frame clones are kept and a portion is missing. The sample has some 380,000 clones, over 75% seen once. The sample comprised PBMCs or T cells enriched from blood (not recorded which). The receptor was derived from a woman in her forties with acute COVID-19.

The CDR3 spells CASSQEMVRVGEQFF. The CDR3, as DNA: TGTGCCAGCAGCCAAGAGATGGTGAGGGTGGGTGAGCAGTTCTTC. The gene calls are TRBV3-1 (or the pseudogene TRBV3-2) and TRBJ2-1, with a possible D match to TRBD2 (5 bases). Germline V gene sequence: CDR1 LGHDT, CDR2 YNNKEL (reference sequence). The V and J ends lost 0 bases and 9 bases respectively, with 15 bases between them. This CDR3 has 15 residues.